Below are 8 T cell receptor beta chains sequenced from a single sample in a study of cytomegalovirus exposure and HLA in healthy donors. Vbeta (60) and Jbeta (13) primers were used in the PCR. Some clones are missing from TCRdb's copy, which holds only in-frame ones; the method was immunoSEQ multiplex PCR. The table shows fewer than 350,000 clones, with about 87% occurring only once. The sample taken for sequencing was PBMCs. Every receptor here comes from a woman between 18 and 30 years old in good health and CMV-seronegative.

The rearrangement uses TRBV21-1 and TRBJ2-6; the table's D call of TRBD1 was not tested on the DNA. TRBV21-1 is recorded as a pseudogene. This CDR3 is 20 amino acids long. The CDR3 protein is CASSKALRWDRAPGANVLTF. CDR3 DNA sequence: TGTGCCAGCAGCAAAGCGCTTAGGTGGGACAGGGCTCCCGGGGCCAACGTCCTGACTTTC.

The rearrangement uses TRBV6-1 and TRBJ2-7, with D possibly TRBD1 on 5 matching bases. This CDR3 contains 13 residues. Deletions cut 4 bases from V and 3 bases from J, with 10 bases between. Germline V gene lookup returns CDR1 MNHNS and CDR2 SASEGT. The CDR3 region has the DNA TGTGCCAGCAGTGTACAGGCCCTCTACGAGCAGTACTTC. Protein: CASSVQALYEQYF.

This chain uses TRBV6-6 with TRBJ1-2; tentative D call: TRBD1 (6 bases). CDR3 length: 16 residues. CDR1 and CDR2 from the germline V gene are MNHNY and SVGAGI (reference sequence). V shed 0 bases and J shed 6 bases, with 17 bases lying between them. CDR3 bases: TGTGCCAGCAGTTACTCATCGGGTACAGGGTCCGATGGCTACACCTTC. This sequence encodes CASSYSSGTGSDGYTF.

The chain uses TRBV18 and TRBJ2-3, with D maybe TRBD2 (5 bases). CDR3 length: 12 residues. The V end lost 3 bases, the J end lost 6 bases, and 7 bases lay between the germline ends. The V gene's germline CDR1 is KGHSH and CDR2 LQKENI. CDR3 in amino acids: CASSPVADTQYF. Here the CDR3 DNA reads TGTGCCAGCTCACCGGTAGCGGATACGCAGTATTTT.

V and J are TRBV9 and TRBJ1-2; a possible D gene is TRBD1 (5 bases). The CDR3 runs to 15 residues. With 3 bases removed from V and 0 bases from J, the gap between germline ends came to 12 bases. The germline V gene has CDR1 SGDLS and CDR2 YYNGEE. This CDR3 is CASSAFLQANYGYTF. Written as DNA, the CDR3 is TGTGCCAGCAGCGCATTTTTACAGGCTAACTATGGCTACACCTTC.

The chain uses TRBV11-1 and TRBJ2-1; 12 nucleotides align to TRBD2. The CDR3 length is 16 residues. With V trimmed by 5 bases and J by 9 bases, 11 bases remained unmatched. Germline lookup yields CDR1 SGHAT and CDR2 FQDESV (reference sequence). The CDR3: CASSPRSLAGGLEQFF. For the CDR3, the DNA is TGTGCCAGCAGCCCGCGCTCACTAGCGGGGGGACTTGAGCAGTTCTTC.

Concerning this clone itself: Other DNA sequences of this sample code for an identical CDR3. The rearrangement joins TRBV6-5 to TRBJ1-1, with 7 bases identical to TRBD1. The J segment lost 4 bases and the V segment lost 5 bases, leaving 4 bases of the junction unmatched. The CDR3 has 13 residues. Germline V gene lookup returns CDR1 MNHEY and CDR2 SVGAGI. As DNA, the CDR3 is TGTGCCAGCAGTCGACAGGGATCCACTGAAGCTTTCTTT. This translates into CASSRQGSTEAFF.

The chain couples TRBV20-1 to TRBJ1-2, with D hard to call. Germline loops: CDR1 DFQATT, CDR2 SNEGSKA (reference sequence). CDR3 size: 9 residues. CDR3 coding DNA: TGCCGGACCTCGGGGGGCTACACCTTC. Translation: CRTSGGYTF.